This T cell receptor (beta chain) was recovered during a study of spatial heterogeneity in lung cancer. MiXCR was run by TCRdb on the 5' RACE reads, yielding one entry per CDR3 protein. The sample lists around 92,000 distinct CDR3 sequences, about 12% occurring once. V shed 5 bases and J shed 2 bases, with 9 bases lying between them. The CDR3 runs 12 residues. The germline V gene has CDR1 DFQATT and CDR2 SNEGSKA (reference sequence). The time point was: sample taken at primary tumor resection. Around 68 TRACERx patients with early, untreated non-small cell lung cancer donated samples. Whole RNA, which was extracted from tumor, nontumor lung tissue or frozen PBMC, was sequenced without any cell sorting. There are many counts of this clonotype.

This material consisted of PBMCs, taken at surgery. This receptor was identified in a male donor with early-stage non-small cell lung cancer. The chain employs TRBV20-1 and TRBJ2-5; D might be TRBD2 (6 bases). The CDR3 spells CSARLDQETQYF. In nucleotides, the CDR3 is TGCAGTGCTCGACTAGATCAAGAGACCCAGTACTTC.